This T cell receptor (beta chain) stems from a study of technical replicates of blood from a few donors. Produced via immunoSEQ multiplex PCR; TCRdb's table is partial and in-frame only. The sample yields 75,000 or so clones, just under 95% seen once. Germline V gene data show CDR1 as SGHAT and CDR2 as FQNNGV. This CDR3 contains 15 residues. V was trimmed by 4 bases and J by 6 bases, leaving 16 bases between them. This clonotype originated in a human donor in good health. Sequencing used T cells isolated from PBMCs. The rearrangement joins TRBV11-2 to TRBJ2-4, with D unresolved. CDR3 amino acids: CASSSPRRRGNIQYF. CDR3 coding DNA: TGTGCCAGCAGCTCTCCGAGGCGCCGAGGAAACATTCAGTACTTC. Full variable domain (rest looked up from reference TRBV11-2 and TRBJ2-4): EAGVAQSPRYKIIEKRQSVAFWCNPISGHATLYWYQQILGQGPKLLIQFQNNGVVDDSQLPKDRFSAERLKGVDSTLKIQPAKLEDSAVYLCASSSPRRRGNIQYFGAGTRLSVL.